One and the same sample provided the 17 T cell receptor beta chains below, sequenced in a study of metastatic and nonmetastatic thyroid tumors. Nobody among the patients had been given any treatment before thyroid surgery. TCRdb reanalyzed the PCR reads via MiXCR. This table holds several thousand clones, 30% to 35% found once. The sample comprised adjacent normal tissue. The receptors here all came from a female donor with papillary thyroid cancer or a benign thyroid nodule (not recorded which). Some clones in this sample may be carry-over from other donors' samples.

This chain uses TRBV20-1 with TRBJ2-7; 7 nucleotides align to TRBD1. CDR1 and CDR2 from the germline V gene are DFQATT and SNEGSKA (reference sequence). The CDR3 is made up of 14 amino acids. J was trimmed by 5 bases and V by 3 bases; bases with no gene match: 10. The CDR3 spells CSARRQTGTNEQYF. DNA of the CDR3: TGCAGTGCTAGGCGGCAGACAGGGACGAACGAGCAGTACTTC.

The V and J genes are TRBV28 and TRBJ2-7, with TRBD1 identical over 9 bases. Losses at the gene ends were 6 bases for V and 1 base for J; bases not matched to a gene: 7. Per germline, CDR1 MDHEN and CDR2 SYDVKM. This CDR3 has 15 amino acids. The CDR3 region is CASSRLGQGSYEQYF. As DNA, the CDR3 is TGTGCCAGCAGCAGGCTGGGACAGGGATCCTACGAGCAGTACTTC.

The table lists this clone with a few counts. The rearrangement links TRBV6-1 to TRBJ2-7, with 7 bases identical to TRBD2. The V gene's germline CDR1 is MNHNS and CDR2 SASEGT. V trimming: 3 bases; J trimming: 5 bases; junction bases outside the gene matches: 7. The CDR3 sequence is 14 residues long. CDR3 region: CASSDTSVADEQYF. CDR3 DNA sequence: TGTGCCAGCAGTGATACTAGCGTGGCCGACGAGCAGTACTTC.

The rearrangement links TRBV11-1 to TRBJ2-1; 10 nucleotides match TRBD1. The CDR3 consists of 15 residues. Germline lookup yields CDR1 SGHAT and CDR2 FQDESV (reference sequence). With 5 bases clipped from V and 8 bases from J, the junction kept 9 bases outside the gene matches. The CDR3 spells CASSHRDRGGDEQFF. The CDR3 DNA is TGTGCCAGCAGCCACCGGGACAGGGGAGGCGATGAGCAGTTCTTC.

The rearrangement joins TRBV20-1 to TRBJ1-1; D may be TRBD1 (5 bases). Trimming cost V 2 bases and J 7 bases, with 11 bases left between them. Germline lookup yields CDR1 DFQATT and CDR2 SNEGSKA (reference sequence). The CDR3 loop spans 12 amino acids. The CDR3 sequence: CSARQGSSEAFF. Written as DNA, the CDR3 is TGCAGTGCTAGACAGGGAAGCAGTGAAGCTTTCTTT.

The V gene is TRBV9, the J gene TRBJ2-7; possible D gene TRBD2, 6 bases. With 3 bases removed from V and 6 bases from J, the gap between germline ends came to 19 bases. The CDR3 consists of 15 residues. Germline V gives CDR1 SGDLS, CDR2 YYNGEE. In DNA form, the CDR3 reads TGTGCCAGCAGCGAGGAGGGGCGGCCTGACGGCGAGCAGTACTTC. This encodes CASSEEGRPDGEQYF. The full variable domain, with the rest looked up from reference TRBV9 and TRBJ2-7, is DSGVTQTPKHLITATGQRVTLRCSPRSGDLSVYWYQQSLDQGLQFLIQYYNGEERAKGNILERFSAQQFPDLHSELNLSSLELGDSALYFCASSEEGRPDGEQYFGPGTRLTVT.

V usage is TRBV6-1 and J usage is TRBJ2-7; D not certain. Germline CDR1 and CDR2: MNHNS and SASEGT. The CDR3 covers 15 residues. Trimming removed 4 bases from V and 5 bases from J, with 18 bases in between. The CDR3 nucleotides are TGTGCCAGCAGTGGGGCATCTAATATATTAGACGAGCAGTACTTC. Protein: CASSGASNILDEQYF.

In its sample, this clone is medium-sized. The rearrangement joins TRBV12-3 or TRBV12-4 to TRBJ2-2, with D perhaps TRBD2 (6 bases). The CDR3 extends over 15 amino acids. V was clipped by 6 bases and J by 3 bases, with 14 bases between them. In nucleotides, the CDR3 is TGTGCCAGCAGCCTCCGTAGCGGTTACACCGGGGAGCTGTTTTTT. Translated, it gives CASSLRSGYTGELFF.

This clone was counted between two and nine times. This chain joins TRBV6-5 and TRBJ2-6, with D possibly TRBD2 on 5 matching bases. The CDR3 loop spans 18 amino acids. Trimming left V 6 bases short and J 6 bases short, with 24 bases between. CDR1 is MNHEY, CDR2 SVGAGI, per germline. CDR3 amino acids: CASSPMWWESIVANVLTF. The CDR3 DNA reads as TGTGCCAGCAGCCCCATGTGGTGGGAGTCTATTGTGGCCAACGTCCTGACTTTC.

Details on this clone: The final CDR3 position lacks the conserved phenylalanine or tryptophan, pointing to a likely read error. The chain has TRBV6-2 or TRBV6-3 and TRBJ1-2; TRBD1 matches at 9 bases. From germline, CDR1 is MNHEY and CDR2 SVGEGT. The CDR3 extends over 14 amino acids. This CDR3 reads CAISFGTGLYGYTL. The CDR3 DNA reads TGTGCCATCAGTTTTGGGACAGGGCTCTATGGCTACACCCTC.

The chain links TRBV27 to TRBJ2-2; no clear D. This CDR3 comprises 16 residues. Germline CDR1 is MNHEY and CDR2 is SMNVEV (reference sequence). Trimming cost V 5 bases and J 4 bases, with 17 bases left between them. The CDR3 DNA is TGTGCCAGCAGTCCAAGACCAGCCGGAGTCACCGGGGAGCTGTTTTTT. Translation gives CASSPRPAGVTGELFF.

As regards this clone: Its ends do not fully match the called genes, so a read error is possible. The rearrangement links TRBV6-1 to TRBJ2-2; possibly TRBD2 for D (5 bases). CDR3 length: 14 residues. Germline V gives CDR1 MNHNS, CDR2 SASEGT. This CDR3 is CASSQALGTGELFF. The CDR3 DNA sequence: TGTGCCAGCAGTCAAGCACTAGGCACCGGGGAGCTGTTTTTT.

The chain employs TRBV20-1 and TRBJ2-7, with D possibly being TRBD2 (5 bases). Trimming took 0 bases from V and 0 from J, leaving 15 bases between them. In germline, CDR1 is DFQATT, CDR2 SNEGSKA (reference sequence). This CDR3 has 16 residues. CDR3 protein: CSAREGLAGFSYEQYF. The CDR3 nucleotides are TGCAGTGCTAGAGAGGGTCTGGCGGGCTTCTCCTACGAGCAGTACTTC.

This sequence joins TRBV6-1 and TRBJ2-2; 9 bases fit TRBD2. Losses at the gene ends were 10 bases for V and 6 bases for J; bases not matched to a gene: 9. This CDR3 contains 14 residues. CDR1 is MNHNS and CDR2 is SASEGT in the germline V gene. Here the CDR3 reads CATLSGLASGELFF. DNA for the CDR3: TGTGCCACCCTATCTGGACTAGCGTCCGGGGAGCTGTTTTTT.

The chain recombines TRBV20-1 with TRBJ1-2; 12 nucleotides line up with TRBD1. The CDR3 length is 13 residues. Germline CDR1 and CDR2: DFQATT and SNEGSKA (reference sequence). V shed 5 bases, J shed 4 bases, and the junction held 2 bases outside the gene matches. The CDR3 spells CSAGTGGGYGYTF. The CDR3 nucleotides are TGCAGTGCTGGGACAGGGGGCGGCTATGGCTACACCTTC.

To note about this clone: This CDR3 is also generated by other DNA sequences in the sample. V and J are TRBV19 and TRBJ2-7; possibly TRBD2 for D (6 bases). The CDR3 spans 15 residues. From germline, CDR1 is LNHDA and CDR2 SQIVND (reference sequence). V lost 6 bases to trimming and J lost 3 bases, with 18 bases between them. This chain's CDR3 is CASSLPGLGVYEQYF. The DNA of the CDR3 is TGTGCCAGTAGCCTCCCGGGACTGGGAGTCTACGAGCAGTACTTC.

The rearrangement uses TRBV24-1 and TRBJ2-6, with TRBD1 identical over 10 bases. Germline loops: CDR1 KGHDR, CDR2 SFDVKD. The J segment lost 5 bases and the V segment lost 6 bases, leaving 12 bases of the junction unmatched. The CDR3 runs to 18 residues. CDR3: CATSPIRDRGPWANVLTF. The CDR3 bases are TGTGCCACCAGTCCCATCCGGGACAGGGGACCCTGGGCCAACGTCCTGACTTTC.